A selection of T cell receptor beta chains follows, all from one sample in a study of T cells in localized non-small cell lung cancer. Clones were sequenced by immunoSEQ multiplex PCR, and TCRdb holds only the in-frame ones, with some missing. The repertoire holds roughly 3,000 clones, with over 25% as singletons. The sample consisted of lung tumor tissue, taken before any cancer treatment. These receptors originate from a woman aged 40-69 years with stage I lung adenocarcinoma. CDR3s leave out the opening cysteine and the closing phenylalanine or tryptophan.

>TRBV11-3|TRBJ1-3
ASSLTPRGTSGNTIY
>TRBV5-1|TRBJ1-3
ASSLNAGGTGNTIY
>TRBV28|TRBJ2-1
ASSLNPGLAGYNEQF
>TRBV11-3|TRBJ2-1
ASSLATDHLGNEQF
>TRBV9|TRBJ1-3
ASSSPSGNTIY
>TRBV19|TRBJ2-1
ASSMGLVNEQF
>TRBV6-7|TRBJ2-5
ASSYAETQY
>TRBV9|TRBJ1-1
ASSGPLNTEAF
>TRBV11-3|TRBJ2-1
ASSRGGESNEQF
>TRBV28|TRBJ1-2
ASRDSGTANGGYT
>TRBV6-8|TRBJ2-2
ATKPSGSFTGELF
>TRBV30|TRBJ2-5
AWSPGFTETQY
>TRBV6-8|TRBJ2-1
ASSDSAGVNEQF
>TRBV19|TRBJ2-5
ASSSRDFQETQY
>TRBV28|TRBJ2-2
ASSPPGLAVSGELF
>TRBV30|TRBJ1-5
AWSGTGQSQH
>TRBV28|TRBJ2-1
ASSSRGRDYNEQF
>TRBV29-1|TRBJ1-1
SVDRYGGADTEAF
>TRBV6-8|TRBJ1-5
ASSYSKGKQPQH
>TRBV7-5|TRBJ2-3
ASSLGAGMGRTDTQY
>TRBV6-1|TRBJ2-3
ASSEASGQGVSTDTQY
>TRBV19|TRBJ2-6
ASIPGGLHSGANVLT
>TRBV22-1|TRBJ2-1
PGSSSRNEQF
>TRBV6-8|TRBJ1-5
ASSDPSRGDQPQH
>TRBV11-3|TRBJ2-7
ASSHRLGSPYEQY
>TRBV19|TRBJ2-7
ASGTNSYEQY
>TRBV6-8|TRBJ2-3
ASSLRGSADTQY
>TRBV19|TRBJ2-1
ASTALSGRADEQF
>TRBV6-8|TRBJ2-7
ASSYRTGASYEQY
>TRBV19|TRBJ1-5
ASMPGQGLQPQH
>TRBV6-8|TRBJ1-1
ASKNRRNTEAF
>TRBV11-3|TRBJ2-1
ASSLMAGGFNEQF
>TRBV28|TRBJ1-2
ASSLSSGAVGYT
>TRBV11-3|TRBJ1-2
ASSLGREPYGYT
>TRBV15|TRBJ2-2
ATSEAGTEKTGELF
>TRBV6-8|TRBJ2-3
AISATGSSADTQY
>TRBV6-8|TRBJ2-5
AITSGAGETQY
>TRBV19|TRBJ2-1
ASSIQSSYNEQF
>TRBV15|TRBJ2-5
ATSRDQTWDGGKTQY
>TRBV11-3|TRBJ2-4
ASSPGRLAKNIQY
>TRBV7-5|TRBJ2-3
ASSRDYITDTQY
>TRBV11-3|TRBJ1-1
ASSLHGESTEAF
>TRBV28|TRBJ1-1
ASSLNRGLMNTEAF
>TRBV28|TRBJ2-7
ASSLPLTYEQY
>TRBV28|TRBJ2-7
ASSRSGTARYEQY
>TRBV11-3|TRBJ1-1
ASSLNVEGRLGAF